These 16 T cell receptor beta chains originate from one sample sequenced in a study of OX40 agonist ivuxolimab in advanced cancers. The assay was immunoSEQ multiplex PCR, and TCRdb's table has in-frame clones only and misses some. Among fewer than 90,000 clones listed, less than 90% were seen once. The specimen comprised CD4+ or CD8+ T cells sorted from blood, sampled in a trial of the OX40 agonist ivuxolimab. These receptors all stem from an adult with an advanced solid tumor such as melanoma, head and neck, liver or kidney cancer.

A remark on this clone: Relative to the germline gene, one junction end is altered; a read error may explain this. Here the CDR3 reads CLTENTEAFF. For the CDR3, the DNA is TGTCTAACAGAGAACACTGAAGCTTTCTTT. The chain is built from TRBV20-1 and TRBJ1-1; no reliable D call. CDR3 length equals 10 residues. CDR1 DFQATT and CDR2 SNEGSKA come from the germline V gene (reference sequence).

This chain uses TRBV11-2 with TRBJ2-7; 8 bases map to TRBD2. The CDR3 loop spans 17 amino acids. Unmatched junction bases numbered 13, after V lost 3 bases and J lost 3 bases. Germline V gene sequence: CDR1 SGHAT, CDR2 FQNNGV. The CDR3 region is CASSFAGGFPALYEQYF. CDR3 coding DNA: TGTGCCAGCAGCTTTGCGGGAGGTTTCCCAGCACTCTACGAGCAGTACTTC.

This clone came up a few times. The identical CDR3 is also encoded by other nucleotide sequences in the sample. V usage is TRBV19 and J usage is TRBJ2-1; 9 bases map to TRBD1. Losses at the gene ends were 5 bases for V and 2 bases for J; bases not matched to a gene: 4. This CDR3 is 15 amino acids long. Per germline, CDR1 LNHDA and CDR2 SQIVND (reference sequence). This CDR3 is CASSRTGGPYNEQFF. CDR3 coding DNA: TGTGCCAGTAGTCGTACAGGGGGCCCCTACAATGAGCAGTTCTTC.

As for this clone: This same CDR3 is encoded by further DNA sequences in the sample. The chain is built from TRBV7-6 and TRBJ2-5; 9 nucleotides match TRBD2. The germline gives CDR1 SGHVS, CDR2 FNYEAQ. Trimming cost V 3 bases and J 3 bases; bases outside gene matches: 2. This CDR3 is built from 14 residues. CDR3 region: CASSLRGGEETQYF. The DNA for the CDR3 is TGTGCCAGCAGCTTGCGGGGGGGCGAAGAGACCCAGTACTTC.

The genes are TRBV27 and TRBJ1-6; TRBD1 matches 7 bases. There are 14 residues in the CDR3. Germline V gene sequence: CDR1 MNHEY, CDR2 SMNVEV (reference sequence). J gave up 7 bases and V 6 bases, and 6 bases lay outside the gene matches. This CDR3 is CASRPEQGNSPLHF. The CDR3 bases are TGTGCCAGCAGGCCTGAACAGGGGAATTCACCCCTCCACTTT.

The chain has TRBV19 and TRBJ2-3, with unresolved D. The V end lost 5 bases, the J end lost 2 bases, and 14 bases lay between the germline ends. The CDR3 sequence is 15 residues long. The germline CDR1 and CDR2 sequences are LNHDA and SQIVND (reference sequence). The CDR3 DNA sequence: TGTGCCAGTAGTCCCGGACGGTTGAACACAGATACGCAGTATTTT. This encodes CASSPGRLNTDTQYF.

The gene calls are TRBV5-4 and TRBJ1-6; TRBD1 agrees at 7 bases. CDR3 length: 15 amino acids. CDR1 and CDR2 from the germline V gene are SGHNT and YYREEE (reference sequence). V was pared by 4 bases and J by 9 bases, with 10 bases of the junction left unmatched. This CDR3 is CASSPQTGLASPLHF. CDR3 sequence (DNA): TGTGCCAGCAGCCCCCAGACAGGGCTCGCTTCACCCCTCCACTTT. Combining the CDR3 with reference TRBV5-4 and TRBJ1-6 gives the whole variable domain ETGVTQSPTHLIKTRGQQVTLRCSSQSGHNTVSWYQQALGQGPQFIFQYYREEENGRGNFPPRFSGLQFPNYSSELNVNALELDDSALYLCASSPQTGLASPLHFGNGTRLTVT.

This chain connects TRBV6-5 to TRBJ2-1; 8 bases line up with TRBD2. V was clipped by 0 bases and J by 10 bases; unmatched bases: 11. This CDR3 region has 16 residues. CDR1 MNHEY and CDR2 SVGAGI come from the germline V gene. The CDR3 loop reads CASSYSDGREGREQFF. In nucleotides, the CDR3 is TGTGCCAGCAGTTACTCGGACGGGAGGGAGGGTCGGGAGCAGTTCTTC.

The chain is built from TRBV19 and TRBJ1-1; 7 bases match TRBD1. CDR1 is LNHDA, CDR2 SQIVND, per germline (reference sequence). V was pared by 5 bases and J by 1 base, with 4 bases of the junction left unmatched. The CDR3 extends over 14 amino acids. The CDR3 reads CASSVTGANTEAFF. The CDR3 bases are TGTGCCAGTAGTGTTACAGGGGCGAACACTGAAGCTTTCTTT.

In DNA form, the CDR3 reads TGTGCCAGCAGCCGGCGGCGGGTTCGGGAGCAGTACTTC. Translation: CASSRRRVREQYF. J is TRBJ2-7 and V is TRBV11-3; maybe TRBD2 (5 bases). Trimming left V 5 bases short and J 7 bases short, with 15 bases between. Looked up from germline, CDR1 is SGHNT and CDR2 is YENEEA. CDR3 size: 13 residues.

The chain carries TRBV19 and TRBJ2-3, with 12 bases that match TRBD2. The V segment lost 1 base and the J segment 9 bases; nucleotides outside the gene matches: 8. Germline values: CDR1 LNHDA, CDR2 SQIVND (reference sequence). This CDR3 is built from 16 residues. The chain's CDR3 is CASSIGRTSGAETQYF. CDR3 in DNA: TGTGCCAGTAGTATAGGTCGGACTAGCGGGGCTGAGACGCAGTATTTT. The full variable domain, its missing parts supplied by reference TRBV19 and TRBJ2-3, is DGGITQSPKYLFRKEGQNVTLSCEQNLNHDAMYWYRQDPGQGLRLIYYSQIVNDFQKGDIAEGYSVSREKKESFPLTVTSAQKNPTAFYLCASSIGRTSGAETQYFGPGTRLTVL.

The rearrangement uses TRBV5-1 and TRBJ2-3; 8 bases agree with TRBD2. CDR1 is SGHRS, CDR2 YFSETQ, per germline. Trimming removed 5 bases from V and 6 bases from J; junction bases left unmatched: 5. The CDR3 runs to 13 residues. Written as DNA, the CDR3 is TGCGCCAGCAGTCGGACTAGCATGGATACGCAGTATTTT. This translates into CASSRTSMDTQYF.

As for this clone: Other DNA sequences within the sample encode an identical CDR3. The chain uses TRBV27 and TRBJ1-2; 7 nucleotides agree with TRBD1. The CDR3 covers 13 residues. The V gene end was trimmed by 6 bases and the J gene end by 6 bases; junction bases not matched to a gene: 7. The germline V gene has CDR1 MNHEY and CDR2 SMNVEV (reference sequence). CDR3 loop: CASRRGQGHGYTF. The DNA for the CDR3 is TGTGCCAGCAGGAGGGGGCAGGGACATGGCTACACCTTC.

The J gene is TRBJ2-3, the V gene TRBV7-2, with 7 positions matching TRBD1. Trimming cost V 5 bases and J 4 bases; bases outside gene matches: 6. The CDR3 totals 14 residues. Germline V gene sequence: CDR1 SGHTA, CDR2 FQGNSA. CDR3 sequence reads: CASSPVGQADTQYF. The CDR3 DNA reads as TGTGCCAGCAGCCCCGTTGGACAGGCAGATACGCAGTATTTT.

The chain combines TRBV7-3 with TRBJ2-5; D might be TRBD2 (6 bases). CDR1 and CDR2 from the germline V gene are SGHTA and FQGTGA. V was trimmed by 4 bases and J by 1 base, leaving 7 bases between them. The CDR3 is made up of 13 amino acids. Written as DNA, the CDR3 is TGTGCCAGCAGCTCGACTAGCCAAGAGACCCAGTACTTC. It yields the protein CASSSTSQETQYF. The full variable domain, with the rest looked up from reference TRBV7-3 and TRBJ2-5, is GAGVSQTPSNKVTEKGKYVELRCDPISGHTALYWYRQSLGQGPEFLIYFQGTGAADDSGLPNDRFFAVRPEGSVSTLKIQRTERGDSAVYLCASSSTSQETQYFGPGTRLLVL.

This sequence joins TRBV5-1 and TRBJ2-3; TRBD2 might be the D (5 bases). The CDR3 consists of 15 residues. Germline loops: CDR1 SGHRS, CDR2 YFSETQ. With 2 bases removed from V and 4 bases from J, the gap between germline ends came to 14 bases. CDR3 DNA sequence: TGCGCCAGCAGCTTCTCGGGCGGGTCCCCAGATACGCAGTATTTT. This translates into CASSFSGGSPDTQYF.